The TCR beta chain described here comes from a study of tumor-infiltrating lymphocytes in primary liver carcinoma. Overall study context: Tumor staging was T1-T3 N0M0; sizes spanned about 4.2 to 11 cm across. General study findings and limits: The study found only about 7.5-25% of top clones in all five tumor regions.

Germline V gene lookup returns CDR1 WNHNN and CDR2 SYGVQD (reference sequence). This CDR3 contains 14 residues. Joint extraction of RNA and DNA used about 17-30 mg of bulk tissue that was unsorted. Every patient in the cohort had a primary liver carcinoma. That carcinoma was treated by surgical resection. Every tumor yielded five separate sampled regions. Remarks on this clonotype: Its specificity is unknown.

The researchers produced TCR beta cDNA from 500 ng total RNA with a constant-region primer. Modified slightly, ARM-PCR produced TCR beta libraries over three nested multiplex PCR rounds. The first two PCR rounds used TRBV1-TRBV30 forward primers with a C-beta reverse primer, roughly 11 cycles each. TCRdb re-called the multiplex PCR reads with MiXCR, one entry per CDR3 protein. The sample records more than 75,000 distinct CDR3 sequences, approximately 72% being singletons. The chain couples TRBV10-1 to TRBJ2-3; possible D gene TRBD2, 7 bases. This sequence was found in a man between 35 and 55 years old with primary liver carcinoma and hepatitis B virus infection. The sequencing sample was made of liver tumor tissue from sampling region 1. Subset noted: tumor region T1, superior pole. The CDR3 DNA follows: TGCATCAGCAGCGAGGGAGGGGGGCCAGATACGCAGTATTTT. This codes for CISSEGGGPDTQYF.